Sequencing of this TCR beta chain was carried out in a study of blood T cells in healthy people across ages. In this sample, this clonotype turned up many times. Researchers report isolating at least 6.5 million PBMCs per sample. PCR was performed a second time for 7 to 11 cycles using a sample-barcoded 5' primer and a J-beta primer mix. TCRdb passed the 5' RACE reads through MiXCR, listing each CDR3 protein once. The repertoire holds 550,000 to 650,000 distinct CDR3 sequences, with approximately 30% as singletons. The CDR3 is 16 amino acids. Trimming at V came to 3 bases and at J to 4 bases, leaving 8 bases not matched to a gene. Looked up from germline, CDR1 is SGHTA and CDR2 is FQGNSA.

V gene TRBV7-2 combines with J gene TRBJ2-7; 11 nucleotides match TRBD2. This TCR derives from an elderly woman in good health. Material for sequencing was blood. The CDR3 region has the DNA TGTGCCAGCAGCTTTACCTTAGCGGGGGGGCGGTACGAGCAGTACTTC. This gives the protein CASSFTLAGGRYEQYF.